This TCR beta chain emerged from a study of T cells in Graves' hyperthyroidism and ophthalmopathy. The trim removed 0 bases at V and 1 base at J, leaving 2 bases unmatched. CDR3 length: 16 residues. Germline CDR1 is MNHEY and CDR2 is SVGEGT. Authors of the study amplified TCR beta CDR3 regions from RNA transcripts. Initially, a first-round RT-PCR of the TCR CDR3 employed the HTBI primer set. Each CDR3 protein gets one entry after TCRdb re-called the multiplex PCR reads with MiXCR. The profile shows about 640,000 distinct CDR3 sequences, around 21% of them singletons. This receptor was taken from a man aged 30 to 39 with Graves' ophthalmopathy. The sequenced sample was blood. The chain joins TRBV6-2 or TRBV6-3 to TRBJ1-1, with 10 positions matching TRBD1. CDR3 protein: CASSYSTGGPNTEAFF. The CDR3 nucleotides read TGTGCCAGCAGTTACTCGACAGGGGGCCCGAACACTGAAGCTTTCTTT.